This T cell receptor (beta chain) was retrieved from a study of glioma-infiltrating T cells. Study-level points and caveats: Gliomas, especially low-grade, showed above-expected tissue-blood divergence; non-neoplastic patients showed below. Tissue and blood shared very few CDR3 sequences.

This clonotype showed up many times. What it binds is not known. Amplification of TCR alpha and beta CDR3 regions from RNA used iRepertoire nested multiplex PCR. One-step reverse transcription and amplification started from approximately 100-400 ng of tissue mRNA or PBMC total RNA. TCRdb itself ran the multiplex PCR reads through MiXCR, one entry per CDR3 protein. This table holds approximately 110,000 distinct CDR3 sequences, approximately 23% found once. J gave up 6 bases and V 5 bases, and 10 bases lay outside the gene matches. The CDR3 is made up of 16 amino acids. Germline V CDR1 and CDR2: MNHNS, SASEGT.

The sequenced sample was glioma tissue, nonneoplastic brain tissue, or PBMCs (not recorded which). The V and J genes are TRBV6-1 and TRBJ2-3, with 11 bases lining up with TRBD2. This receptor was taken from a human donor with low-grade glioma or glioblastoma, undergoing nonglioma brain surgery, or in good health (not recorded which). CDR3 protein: CASSPWTSGHGDTQYF. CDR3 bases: TGTGCCAGCAGTCCGTGGACTAGCGGGCACGGGGATACGCAGTATTTT.